Each of the 2 T cell receptor beta chains below was sequenced from the same sample in a study of blood T cell repertoires in COVID-19. Data came from immunoSEQ multiplex PCR; TCRdb stores just in-frame clones and leaves some out. This table holds around 120,000 clones, roughly four fifths found once. Material: peripheral blood. The receptors here all came from a middle-aged man with acute or convalescent COVID-19.

The gene calls are TRBV7-3 and TRBJ2-1; perhaps TRBD2 as D (6 bases). In germline, CDR1 is SGHTA, CDR2 FQGTGA. Trimming removed 1 base from V and 6 bases from J, with 10 bases in between. There are 14 residues in the CDR3. The CDR3 spells CASSLSGVGNEQFF. CDR3 nucleotides: TGTGCCAGCAGCTTAAGCGGGGTTGGCAATGAGCAGTTCTTC.

The chain links TRBV5-6 to TRBJ2-2; TRBD1 matches 11 bases. The CDR3 consists of 18 residues. CDR1 is SGHDT and CDR2 is YYEEEE in the germline V gene. V dropped 2 bases and J dropped 5; count of bases not matched to a gene: 11. The CDR3 DNA reads TGTGCCAGCAGCTTATCCGGGACAGGGGGTTTGGTGACCGGGGAGCTGTTTTTT. The encoded protein is CASSLSGTGGLVTGELFF.